This entry describes one T cell receptor (beta chain). The data originate from a study of blood T cell repertoires in COVID-19. Study as a whole: Acute and convalescent COVID-19 specimens originated in the United States, Italy and Spain. Sources were T cells, B-cell-depleted T cells, or PBMCs; the material itself was cDNA or gDNA.

Authors' processing steps: The authors estimated nucleated cell counts from reference gene primer amplification. The repertoire was sequenced with immunoSEQ multiplex PCR; TCRdb's copy has only in-frame clones and lacks some. V and J calls and clone size follow that table, whereas D and trimming were derived from the DNA. The sample holds some 39,000 clones, 76% seen once. The ends were cut back, 2 bases at V and 7 bases at J, with 17 bases in the middle. CDR1 is SGHDN, CDR2 FVKESK, per germline. The CDR3 loop spans 15 amino acids. This sequence was found in an elderly man with acute or convalescent COVID-19. Sequenced input: peripheral blood. This chain links TRBV14 with TRBJ1-2; possible D gene TRBD1, 6 bases. Here the CDR3 reads CASSQPTGPLSGYTF. DNA for the CDR3: TGTGCCAGCAGCCAACCAACAGGGCCCCTTTCTGGCTACACCTTC.